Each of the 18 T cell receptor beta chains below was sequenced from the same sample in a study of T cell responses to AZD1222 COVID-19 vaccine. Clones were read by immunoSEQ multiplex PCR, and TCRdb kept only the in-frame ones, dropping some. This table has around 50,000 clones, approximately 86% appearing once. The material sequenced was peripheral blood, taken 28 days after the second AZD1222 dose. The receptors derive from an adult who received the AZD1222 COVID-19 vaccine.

This chain's CDR3 is CASSQSGQGANQPQHF. Here the CDR3 DNA reads TGCGCCAGCAGTCAATCAGGCCAGGGGGCCAATCAGCCCCAGCATTTT. This chain joins TRBV23-1 and TRBJ1-5; TRBD1 agrees at 8 bases. TRBV23-1 counts as an open reading frame of uncertain function. The J segment lost 3 bases and the V segment lost 0 bases, leaving 4 bases of the junction unmatched. The CDR3 is 16 residues long.

DNA for the CDR3: TGTGCCACCACGGAGGGGCCCTCCTACAATGAGCAGTTCTTC. Protein: CATTEGPSYNEQFF. The chain recombines TRBV11-2 with TRBJ2-1, with D tentatively TRBD2 (6 bases). CDR3 size: 14 residues. Looked up from germline, CDR1 is SGHAT and CDR2 is FQNNGV. The ends were cut back, 10 bases at V and 0 bases at J, with 13 bases in the middle.

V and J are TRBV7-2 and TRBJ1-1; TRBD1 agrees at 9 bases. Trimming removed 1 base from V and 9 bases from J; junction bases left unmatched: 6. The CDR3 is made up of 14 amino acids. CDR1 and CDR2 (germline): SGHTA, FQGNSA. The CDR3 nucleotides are TGTGCCAGCAGCTTAGGGACTGGACAGGGGAAAGCTTTCTTT. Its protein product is CASSLGTGQGKAFF.

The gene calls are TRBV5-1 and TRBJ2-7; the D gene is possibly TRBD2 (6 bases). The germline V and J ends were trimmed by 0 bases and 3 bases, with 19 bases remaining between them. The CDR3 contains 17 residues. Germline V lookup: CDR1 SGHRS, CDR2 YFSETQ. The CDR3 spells CASSLEGWGTRGYEQYF. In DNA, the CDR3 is TGCGCCAGCAGCTTGGAGGGTTGGGGGACTCGGGGCTACGAGCAGTACTTC.

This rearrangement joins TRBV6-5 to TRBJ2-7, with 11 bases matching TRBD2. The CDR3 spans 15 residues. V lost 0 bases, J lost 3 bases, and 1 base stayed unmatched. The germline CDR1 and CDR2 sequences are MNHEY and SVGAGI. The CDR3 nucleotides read TGTGCCAGCAGTTACTCTGGACTAGCGGGCTACGAGCAGTACTTC. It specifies CASSYSGLAGYEQYF.

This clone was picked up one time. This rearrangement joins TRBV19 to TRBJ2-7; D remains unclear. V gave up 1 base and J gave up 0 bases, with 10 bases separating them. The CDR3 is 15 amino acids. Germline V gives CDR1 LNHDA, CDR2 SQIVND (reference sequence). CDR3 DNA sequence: TGTGCCAGTAGTATAGGGGCAGGCGGCTCCTACGAGCAGTACTTC. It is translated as CASSIGAGGSYEQYF. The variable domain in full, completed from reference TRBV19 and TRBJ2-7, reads DGGITQSPKYLFRKEGQNVTLSCEQNLNHDAMYWYRQDPGQGLRLIYYSQIVNDFQKGDIAEGYSVSREKKESFPLTVTSAQKNPTAFYLCASSIGAGGSYEQYFGPGTRLTVT.

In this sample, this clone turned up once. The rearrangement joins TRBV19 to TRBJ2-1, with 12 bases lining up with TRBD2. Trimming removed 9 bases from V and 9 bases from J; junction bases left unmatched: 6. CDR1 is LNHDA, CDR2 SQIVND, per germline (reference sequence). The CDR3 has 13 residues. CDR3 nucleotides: TGTGCCAGCGGGACTAGCGGGTTTAGTGAGCAGTTCTTC. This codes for CASGTSGFSEQFF.

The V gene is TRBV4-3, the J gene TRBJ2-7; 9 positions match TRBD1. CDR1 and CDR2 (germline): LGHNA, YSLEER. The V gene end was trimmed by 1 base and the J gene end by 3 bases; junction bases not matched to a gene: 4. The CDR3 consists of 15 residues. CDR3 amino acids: CASSQGTGEIYEQYF. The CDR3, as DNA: TGCGCCAGCAGCCAAGGGACAGGGGAGATCTACGAGCAGTACTTC.

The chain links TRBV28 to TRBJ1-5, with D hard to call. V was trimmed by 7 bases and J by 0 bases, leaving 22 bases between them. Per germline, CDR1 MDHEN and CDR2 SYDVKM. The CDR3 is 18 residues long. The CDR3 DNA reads TGTGCCAGCACCGACTTGAATTTTTGGACGGATAGCAATCAGCCCCAGCATTTT. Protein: CASTDLNFWTDSNQPQHF. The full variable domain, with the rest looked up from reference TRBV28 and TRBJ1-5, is DVKVTQSSRYLVKRTGEKVFLECVQDMDHENMFWYRQDPGLGLRLIYFSYDVKMKEKGDIPEGYSVSREKKERFSLILESASTNQTSMYLCASTDLNFWTDSNQPQHFGDGTRLSIL.

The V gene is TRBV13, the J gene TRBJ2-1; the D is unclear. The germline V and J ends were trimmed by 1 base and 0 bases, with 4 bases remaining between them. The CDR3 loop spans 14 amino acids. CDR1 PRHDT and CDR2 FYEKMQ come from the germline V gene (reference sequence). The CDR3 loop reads CASSLVSSYNEQFF. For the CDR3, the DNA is TGTGCCAGCAGCTTAGTGAGCTCCTACAATGAGCAGTTCTTC.

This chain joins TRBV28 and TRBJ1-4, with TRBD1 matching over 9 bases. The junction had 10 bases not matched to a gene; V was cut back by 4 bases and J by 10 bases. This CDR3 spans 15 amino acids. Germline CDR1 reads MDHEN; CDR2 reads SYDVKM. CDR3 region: CASSSRGQGRTKLFF. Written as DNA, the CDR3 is TGTGCCAGCAGTTCACGAGGACAGGGGAGGACAAAACTGTTTTTT.

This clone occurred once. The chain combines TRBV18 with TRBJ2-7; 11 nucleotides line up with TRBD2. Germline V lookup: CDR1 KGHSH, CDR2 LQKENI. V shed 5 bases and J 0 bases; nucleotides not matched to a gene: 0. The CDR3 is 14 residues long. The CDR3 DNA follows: TGTGCCAGCTCAGGGACTAGCGGCTCCTACGAGCAGTACTTC. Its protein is CASSGTSGSYEQYF.

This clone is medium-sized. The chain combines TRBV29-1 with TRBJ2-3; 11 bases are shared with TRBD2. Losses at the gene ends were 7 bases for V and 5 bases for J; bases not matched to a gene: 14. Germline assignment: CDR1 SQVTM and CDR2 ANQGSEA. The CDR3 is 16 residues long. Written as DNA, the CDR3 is TGCAGCGCCAAAATTAGACTAGCGGGAAAGGTAGATACGCAGTATTTT. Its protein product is CSAKIRLAGKVDTQYF.

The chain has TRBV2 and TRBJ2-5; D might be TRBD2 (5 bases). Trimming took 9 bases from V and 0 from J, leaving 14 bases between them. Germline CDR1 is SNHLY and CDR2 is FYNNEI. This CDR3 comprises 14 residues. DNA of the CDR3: TGTGCCAGTCTTGGGCTAGCAGACCAAGAGACCCAGTACTTC. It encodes CASLGLADQETQYF.

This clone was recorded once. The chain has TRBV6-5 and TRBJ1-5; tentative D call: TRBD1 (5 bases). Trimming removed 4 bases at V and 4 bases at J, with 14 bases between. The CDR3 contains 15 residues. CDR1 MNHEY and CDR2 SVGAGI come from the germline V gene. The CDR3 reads CASSSVGLKNQPQHF. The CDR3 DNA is TGTGCCAGCAGTTCAGTGGGACTCAAAAATCAGCCCCAGCATTTT.

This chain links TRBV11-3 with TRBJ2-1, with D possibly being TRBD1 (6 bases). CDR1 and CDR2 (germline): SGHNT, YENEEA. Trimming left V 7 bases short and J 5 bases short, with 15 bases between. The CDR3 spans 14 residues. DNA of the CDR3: TGTGCCAGCAACACAGGGAAGAGGGACAATGAGCAGTTCTTC. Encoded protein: CASNTGKRDNEQFF. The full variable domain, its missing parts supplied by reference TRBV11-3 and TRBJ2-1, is EAGVVQSPRYKIIEKKQPVAFWCNPISGHNTLYWYLQNLGQGPELLIRYENEEAVDDSQLPKDRFSAERLKGVDSTLKIQPAELGDSAVYLCASNTGKRDNEQFFGPGTRLTVL.

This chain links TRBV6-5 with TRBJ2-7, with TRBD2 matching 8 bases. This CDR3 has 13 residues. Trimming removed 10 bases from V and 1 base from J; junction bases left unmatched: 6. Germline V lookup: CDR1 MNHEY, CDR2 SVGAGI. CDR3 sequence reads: CATSGTRSYEQYF. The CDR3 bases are TGTGCCACTTCTGGGACTAGGTCCTACGAGCAGTACTTC.

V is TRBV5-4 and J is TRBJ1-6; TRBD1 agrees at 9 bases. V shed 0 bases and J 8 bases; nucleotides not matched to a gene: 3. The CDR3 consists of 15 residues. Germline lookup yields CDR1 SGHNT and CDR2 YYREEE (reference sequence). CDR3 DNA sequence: TGTGCCAGCAGCTTGGTAGGACAGGGGCATTCACCCCTCCACTTT. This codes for CASSLVGQGHSPLHF.